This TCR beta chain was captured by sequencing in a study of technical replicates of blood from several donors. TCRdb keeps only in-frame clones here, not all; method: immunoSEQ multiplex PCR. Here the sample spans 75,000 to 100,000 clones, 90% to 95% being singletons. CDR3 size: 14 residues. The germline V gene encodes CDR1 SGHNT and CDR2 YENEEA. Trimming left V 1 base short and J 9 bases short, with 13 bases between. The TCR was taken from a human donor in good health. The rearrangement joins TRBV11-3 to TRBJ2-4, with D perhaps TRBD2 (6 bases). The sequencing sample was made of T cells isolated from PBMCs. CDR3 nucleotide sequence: TGTGCCAGCAGCTTAGCCGTCTGGGAGGTCATTCAGTACTTC. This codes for CASSLAVWEVIQYF. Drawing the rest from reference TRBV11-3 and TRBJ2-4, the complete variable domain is EAGVVQSPRYKIIEKKQPVAFWCNPISGHNTLYWYLQNLGQGPELLIRYENEEAVDDSQLPKDRFSAERLKGVDSTLKIQPAELGDSAVYLCASSLAVWEVIQYFGAGTRLSVL.